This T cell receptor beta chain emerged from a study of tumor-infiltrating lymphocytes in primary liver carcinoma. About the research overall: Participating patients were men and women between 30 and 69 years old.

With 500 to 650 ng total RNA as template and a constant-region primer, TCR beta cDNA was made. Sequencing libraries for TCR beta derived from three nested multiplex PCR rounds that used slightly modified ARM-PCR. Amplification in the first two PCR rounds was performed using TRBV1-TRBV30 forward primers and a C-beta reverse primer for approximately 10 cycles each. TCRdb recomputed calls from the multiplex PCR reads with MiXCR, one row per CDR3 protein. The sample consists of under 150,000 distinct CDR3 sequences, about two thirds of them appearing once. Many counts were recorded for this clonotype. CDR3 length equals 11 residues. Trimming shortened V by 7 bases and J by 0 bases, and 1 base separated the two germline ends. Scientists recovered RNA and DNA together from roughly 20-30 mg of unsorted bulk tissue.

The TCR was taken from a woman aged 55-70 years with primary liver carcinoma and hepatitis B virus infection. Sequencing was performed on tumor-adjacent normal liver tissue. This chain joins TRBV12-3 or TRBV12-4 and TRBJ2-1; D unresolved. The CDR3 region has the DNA TGTGCCAGCACCTCCTACAATGAGCAGTTCTTC. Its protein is CASTSYNEQFF.